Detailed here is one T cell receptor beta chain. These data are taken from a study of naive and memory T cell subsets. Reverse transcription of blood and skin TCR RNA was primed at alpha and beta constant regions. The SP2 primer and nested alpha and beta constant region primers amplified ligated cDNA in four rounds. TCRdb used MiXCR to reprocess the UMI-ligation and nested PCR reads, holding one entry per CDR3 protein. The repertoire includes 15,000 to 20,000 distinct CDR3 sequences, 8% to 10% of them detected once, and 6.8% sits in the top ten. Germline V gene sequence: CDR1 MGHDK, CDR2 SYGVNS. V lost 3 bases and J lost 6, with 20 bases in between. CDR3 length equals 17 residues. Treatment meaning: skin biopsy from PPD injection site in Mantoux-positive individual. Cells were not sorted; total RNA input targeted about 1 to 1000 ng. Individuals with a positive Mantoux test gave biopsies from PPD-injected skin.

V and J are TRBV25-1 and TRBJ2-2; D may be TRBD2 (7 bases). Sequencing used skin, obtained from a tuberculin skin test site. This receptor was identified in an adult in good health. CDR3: CASSEGGADRRPGELFF. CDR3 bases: TGTGCCAGCAGTGAGGGGGGGGCGGACCGGAGGCCCGGGGAGCTGTTTTTT.